This is a list of T cell receptor beta chains from one sample in a study of blood T cell repertoires in COVID-19. Assay: immunoSEQ multiplex PCR; the TCRdb copy retains only in-frame clones and omits some. The table has roughly 480,000 clones, 89% seen once. Sequencing was done on a sample of peripheral blood. Receptors originate from a man in his late teens or twenties with COVID-19, enrolled during active disease. The CDR3 runs from the conserved cysteine through the conserved F or W. D genes are given only for firm matches. Not every row has a clone size; where given, it reads once, few, many or a size class.

D gene	clone size	J gene	V gene	CDR3 protein	CDR3 DNA
TRBD1	-	TRBJ1-5	TRBV19	CASNNAGGGGQPQHF	TGTGCCAGTAATAACGCAGGGGGCGGGGGTCAGCCCCAGCATTTT
TRBD1	-	TRBJ2-2	TRBV5-1	CASSLTDRGGGELFF	TGCGCCAGCAGCTTGACAGACAGGGGAGGCGGGGAGCTGTTTTTT
TRBD1	few	TRBJ2-5	TRBV10-3	CAIRPSDRGFQETQYF	TGTGCCATCAGGCCCTCGGACAGGGGATTCCAAGAGACCCAGTACTTC
TRBD1	-	TRBJ2-3	TRBV4-1	CASSQDPTGTGSEHTQYF	TGCGCCAGCAGCCAAGATCCCACTGGGACAGGGTCCGAGCATACGCAGTATTTT
TRBD2	once	TRBJ2-7	TRBV5-8	CASSPRGLAVYEQYF	TGTGCCAGCAGCCCTAGGGGCCTAGCGGTATACGAGCAGTACTTC
-	-	TRBJ2-1	TRBV11-3	CASSLASGVRNEQFF	TGTGCCAGCAGCTTAGCCTCGGGAGTGAGGAATGAGCAGTTCTTC
TRBD2	-	TRBJ2-7	TRBV6-1	CASSGGGRWGSYEQYF	TGTGCCAGCAGTGGGGGGGGACGCTGGGGCTCCTACGAGCAGTACTTC
-	-	TRBJ2-1	TRBV11-3	CASSPGQYNEQFF	TGTGCCAGCAGCCCGGGACAATACAATGAGCAGTTCTTC
-	-	TRBJ2-7	TRBV7-2	CASSFTGPLYEQYF	TGTGCCAGCAGCTTCACTGGGCCCTTATACGAGCAGTACTTC
-	-	TRBJ1-4	TRBV30	CAWRVGQRNEKLFF	TGTGCCTGGAGGGTAGGCCAGAGGAATGAAAAACTGTTTTTT
TRBD1	-	TRBJ2-7	TRBV2	CAIARPGQGAHEQYF	TGTGCCATCGCGCGACCGGGACAGGGGGCACACGAGCAGTACTTC
TRBD2	-	TRBJ2-5	TRBV4-1	CASSQAPTSGQETQYF	TGCGCCAGCAGCCAAGCCCCGACTAGCGGGCAAGAGACCCAGTACTTC
-	-	TRBJ2-2	TRBV2	CASSPQGNSAGELFF	TGTGCCAGCAGCCCCCAGGGTAATAGTGCCGGGGAGCTGTTTTTT
-	-	TRBJ2-7	TRBV19	CASSTLSLRDNSYEQYF	TGTGCCAGTAGTACCCTTAGCCTCCGGGACAACTCCTACGAGCAGTACTTC
TRBD1	-	TRBJ1-1	TRBV10-3	CAIRPGQGTGNTEAFF	TGTGCCATCAGGCCGGGACAGGGGACGGGGAACACTGAAGCTTTCTTT
-	once	TRBJ1-1	TRBV30	CAWSVQGGNTEAFF	TGTGCCTGGAGTGTGCAGGGAGGGAACACTGAAGCTTTCTTT
-	-	TRBJ2-1	TRBV21-1	CASSKTSPWRLPNEQFF	TGTGCCAGCAGCAAAACCTCCCCCTGGCGGTTACCCAATGAGCAGTTCTTC
-	-	TRBJ1-5	TRBV18	CASFSTREEPQHF	TGTGCCAGCTTCTCCACCCGCGAGGAGCCCCAGCATTTT
TRBD1	-	TRBJ1-2	TRBV5-1	CASNALGSLIQGDGYTF	TGCGCCAGCAACGCGCTGGGCAGCTTGATCCAGGGGGATGGCTACACCTTC
-	-	TRBJ2-3	TRBV5-4	CASSFSGEDTQYF	TGTGCCAGCAGCTTCTCCGGGGAGGATACGCAGTATTTT
-	-	TRBJ1-1	TRBV19	CASSYQGLSTEAFF	TGTGCCAGTAGTTATCAGGGTCTTAGCACTGAAGCTTTCTTT
-	-	TRBJ1-1	TRBV18	CASSPRTELMNTEAFF	TGTGCCAGCTCACCACGGACAGAATTGATGAACACTGAAGCTTTCTTT
-	-	TRBJ1-6	TRBV15	CATSSGLDSTSNYNSPLHF	TGTGCCACCAGCAGCGGACTTGACTCAACCTCGAACTATAATTCACCCCTCCACTTT
-	-	TRBJ2-1	TRBV4-1	CASTRGDNEQFF	TGCGCCAGCACCAGGGGGGACAATGAGCAGTTCTTC
-	-	TRBJ2-2	TRBV4-2	CASSPHSSDTGELFF	TGTGCCAGCAGCCCCCACAGTTCCGACACCGGGGAGCTGTTTTTT
-	once	TRBJ2-1	TRBV7-2	CASSFLGGLLGEQFF	TGTGCCAGCAGCTTCCTGGGGGGGCTTTTGGGAGAGCAGTTCTTC
TRBD1	once	TRBJ1-1	TRBV6-5	CASSYSGQGRTEAFF	TGTGCCAGCAGTTACTCCGGACAGGGGAGGACTGAAGCTTTCTTT
TRBD2	-	TRBJ2-3	TRBV6-5	CASSLLAGPTDTQYF	TGTGCCAGCAGTTTACTAGCGGGCCCCACAGATACGCAGTATTTT
TRBD1	-	TRBJ2-6	TRBV5-1	CASSPDRGTGANVLTF	TGCGCCAGCAGCCCGGACAGGGGGACCGGGGCCAACGTCCTGACTTTC
-	few	TRBJ2-4	TRBV12-3/TRBV12-4	CASSSGLPNIQYF	TGTGCCAGCAGTTCGGGACTCCCAAACATTCAGTACTTC
-	-	TRBJ2-1	TRBV4-2	CASSPEPSSYNEQFF	TGTGCCAGCAGCCCCGAGCCAAGCTCCTACAATGAGCAGTTCTTC
TRBD2	few	TRBJ2-6	TRBV15	CATDPSGPSGANVLTF	TGTGCCACCGACCCTAGCGGGCCCTCTGGGGCCAACGTCCTGACTTTC
-	few	TRBJ2-1	TRBV6-5	CASSPRDTNNEQFF	TGTGCCAGCAGCCCCAGGGACACCAACAATGAGCAGTTCTTC
TRBD1	-	TRBJ2-5	TRBV5-4	CASSPGQQETQYF	TGTGCCAGCAGCCCGGGACAGCAAGAGACCCAGTACTTC
-	-	TRBJ2-1	TRBV2	CASSERLTAYNEQFF	TGTGCCAGCAGTGAACGGTTAACCGCATACAATGAGCAGTTCTTC
-	-	TRBJ1-2	TRBV27	CASSLARTDYGYTF	TGTGCCAGCAGTTTAGCCCGGACAGATTATGGCTACACCTTC
-	-	TRBJ1-4	TRBV5-6	CASSPGTPPNEKLFF	TGTGCCAGCAGCCCCGGGACACCCCCTAATGAAAAACTGTTTTTT
TRBD2	few	TRBJ2-3	TRBV19	CASSKTGNAGGPTDTQYF	TGTGCCAGTAGTAAGACAGGGAACGCGGGAGGGCCGACAGATACGCAGTATTTT
TRBD2	few	TRBJ2-2	TRBV7-9	CASSLAAGVGELFF	TGTGCCAGCAGCTTAGCGGCGGGAGTGGGGGAGCTGTTTTTT
-	-	TRBJ2-3	TRBV7-6	CASSLSPGVGADTQYF	TGTGCCAGCAGCTTATCTCCGGGAGTGGGGGCAGATACGCAGTATTTT
TRBD2	once	TRBJ2-7	TRBV12-5	CASGPNYGASGSGRYEQYF	TGTGCTAGTGGTCCGAATTACGGGGCTAGCGGGAGTGGGAGGTACGAGCAGTACTTC
-	-	TRBJ1-5	TRBV2	CASSDQGGEQPQHF	TGTGCCAGCAGTGACCAGGGAGGTGAACAGCCCCAGCATTTT
TRBD1	-	TRBJ1-2	TRBV30	CAWGGTGAHVGYGYTF	TGTGCCTGGGGCGGGACAGGGGCCCATGTGGGCTATGGCTACACCTTC
-	-	TRBJ2-1	TRBV7-9	CASSLRVEGNEQFF	TGTGCCAGCAGCTTAAGGGTGGAGGGAAATGAGCAGTTCTTC
-	once	TRBJ2-2	TRBV19	CASSIPRTGELFF	TGTGCCAGTAGTATCCCCAGGACCGGGGAGCTGTTTTTT
TRBD2	-	TRBJ2-2	TRBV9	CASSVDGRVYTGELFF	TGTGCCAGCAGCGTGGACGGGAGGGTGTATACCGGGGAGCTGTTTTTT
TRBD2	-	TRBJ2-5	TRBV2	CASSASGLVWETQYF	TGTGCCAGCAGTGCCTCGGGACTAGTGTGGGAGACCCAGTACTTC
TRBD1	-	TRBJ2-2	TRBV29-1	CSVSGQGGGELFF	TGCAGCGTTTCTGGACAGGGAGGCGGGGAGCTGTTTTTT
-	-	TRBJ2-5	TRBV2	CASSNQGFETQYF	TGTGCCAGCAGCAACCAGGGTTTCGAGACCCAGTACTTC
-	-	TRBJ2-1	TRBV7-9	CASSAHRADYYNEQFF	TGTGCCAGCAGCGCGCATAGGGCGGACTATTACAATGAGCAGTTCTTC
TRBD1	-	TRBJ1-1	TRBV6-5	CASSPTGDTEAFF	TGTGCCAGCAGTCCCACAGGGGACACTGAAGCTTTCTTT
-	once	TRBJ1-2	TRBV29-1	CSVDTGYGYTF	TGCAGCGTGGATACAGGGTATGGCTACACCTTC
-	few	TRBJ1-1	TRBV18	CASSPPSTVPKVTEAFF	TGTGCCAGCTCACCACCGTCGACAGTCCCTAAGGTCACTGAAGCTTTCTTT
-	-	TRBJ1-4	TRBV5-6	CASSLGQVNEKLFF	TGTGCCAGCAGCTTGGGACAGGTTAATGAAAAACTGTTTTTT
-	-	TRBJ2-7	TRBV19	CASSSGLAYEQYF	TGTGCCAGTAGTTCCGGACTGGCTTACGAGCAGTACTTC
TRBD2	-	TRBJ2-7	TRBV27	CASSLFPSGRGEQYF	TGTGCCAGCAGTTTATTTCCTAGCGGGAGAGGCGAGCAGTACTTC
-	-	TRBJ2-7	TRBV30	CAWSPPWTGYYEQYF	TGTGCCTGGAGTCCCCCTTGGACTGGATACTACGAGCAGTACTTC
-	-	TRBJ1-1	TRBV3-1/TRBV3-2	CASSQGASTEAFF	TGTGCCAGCAGCCAGGGGGCGAGCACTGAAGCTTTCTTT
-	-	TRBJ2-7	TRBV27	CASSLRGSYEQYF	TGTGCCAGCAGTTTAAGAGGCAGCTACGAGCAGTACTTC